What follows are 23 T cell receptor beta chains derived from one specimen sequenced in a study of T cell repertoires in cytomegalovirus infection. TCRdb re-derived calls from the reads in MiXCR, one entry per CDR3 protein. Of approximately 500,000 distinct CDR3 sequences detected, 33% appear once; the ten largest clones hold 15% to 20%. These TCRs' antigens remain unknown. The starting material was cultured PBMCs, obtained from culture after CMV antigen stimulation. The receptors come from a human donor in good health (CMV status not recorded). Some clones in this sample may be carry-over from other donors' samples.

This clonotype occurred many times. The rearrangement joins TRBV7-2 to TRBJ2-5; D might be TRBD1 or TRBD2, each matching 5 bases. The CDR3 runs 15 residues. Looked up from germline, CDR1 is SGHTA and CDR2 is FQGNSA. V lost 2 bases, J lost 6 bases, and 16 bases lay in between. CDR3: CASSLRQIRGQTQYF. CDR3 in DNA: TGTGCCAGCAGCTTAAGACAGATTCGGGGTCAGACCCAGTACTTC. Drawing the rest from reference TRBV7-2 and TRBJ2-5, the complete variable domain is GAGVSQSPSNKVTEKGKDVELRCDPISGHTALYWYRQSLGQGLEFLIYFQGNSAPDKSGLPSDRFSAERTGGSVSTLTIQRTQQEDSAVYLCASSLRQIRGQTQYFGPGTRLLVL.

This clonotype came up once. The rearrangement joins TRBV11-2 to TRBJ2-3; 12 bases fit TRBD2. This CDR3 has 18 residues. V lost 1 base and J lost 3; bases outside the gene matches: 8. The germline CDR1 and CDR2 sequences are SGHAT and FQNNGV. CDR3 residues: CASSLATSGSRRTDTQYF. The CDR3 nucleotides read TGTGCCAGCAGCTTAGCGACTAGCGGGAGCCGTAGGACAGATACGCAGTATTTT.

The V call is TRBV5-8, the J call TRBJ2-1; D may be TRBD2 (6 bases). Per germline, CDR1 SGHTS and CDR2 YDEGEE. This CDR3 is built from 16 residues. Trimming took 3 bases from V and 3 from J, leaving 16 bases between them. CDR3 sequence (DNA): TGTGCCAGCAGCTCTGGGACTTCCGGGGTCTACAATGAGCAGTTCTTC. Translation: CASSSGTSGVYNEQFF. Looking up the rest from reference TRBV5-8 and TRBJ2-1 gives the full variable domain: EAGVTQSPTHLIKTRGQQATLRCSPISGHTSVYWYQQALGLGLQFLLWYDEGEERNRGNFPPRFSGRQFPNYSSELNVNALELEDSALYLCASSSGTSGVYNEQFFGPGTRLTVL.

This clonotype was counted only a few times. The V call is TRBV20-1, the J call TRBJ2-7; TRBD1 matches at 7 bases. Germline-derived CDR1 and CDR2 are DFQATT and SNEGSKA (reference sequence). V trimming: 5 bases; J trimming: 3 bases; junction bases outside the gene matches: 13. CDR3 length: 15 amino acids. CDR3: CSASDRNNSFYEQYV. Written as DNA, the CDR3 is TGCAGTGCTTCGGACAGGAACAACTCGTTCTACGAGCAGTACGTC.

This clonotype was observed a handful of times. The V and J genes are TRBV7-2 and TRBJ1-2, with 9 bases aligning to TRBD1. CDR1 is SGHTA and CDR2 is FQGNSA in the germline V gene. The CDR3 sequence is 15 residues long. The V segment lost 4 bases and the J segment 0 bases; nucleotides outside the gene matches: 3. The CDR3 nucleotides read TGTGCCAGCAGCTCAGGACAGGGGCCTAACTATGGCTACACCTTC. Its protein is CASSSGQGPNYGYTF.

The V and J genes are TRBV7-1 and TRBJ1-1; 10 bases are a match to TRBD1. TRBV7-1 is identified as an open reading frame with a role that is uncertain. The V segment lost 5 bases and the J segment 3 bases; nucleotides outside the gene matches: 9. The CDR3 extends over 16 amino acids. The CDR3: CASSLAGTGAYTEAFF. In DNA, the CDR3 is TGTGCCAGCAGCCTGGCTGGGACAGGGGCGTACACTGAAGCTTTCTTT.

This clonotype was seen at least ten times. This rearrangement joins TRBV7-2 to TRBJ2-5; D unresolved. The CDR3 length is 14 residues. The germline V and J ends were trimmed by 1 base and 5 bases, with 11 bases remaining between them. Germline V gene data show CDR1 as SGHTA and CDR2 as FQGNSA. The chain's CDR3 is CASSLGGPWETQYF. CDR3 DNA: TGTGCCAGCAGCTTAGGAGGTCCGTGGGAGACCCAGTACTTC.

The J gene is TRBJ2-4, the V gene TRBV7-2, with TRBD2 matching over 13 bases. This CDR3 is built from 18 residues. From germline, CDR1 is SGHTA and CDR2 FQGNSA. Germline trimming cut 5 bases from V and 0 bases from J; bases unmatched to any gene: 7. CDR3 sequence reads: CASSPGLAGTLAKNIQYF. In DNA form, the CDR3 reads TGTGCCAGCAGCCCGGGACTAGCGGGAACTCTAGCCAAAAACATTCAGTACTTC.

V and J are TRBV30 and TRBJ2-1; D might be TRBD1 or TRBD2, each matching 5 bases. CDR1 GTSNPN and CDR2 SVGIG come from the germline V gene (reference sequence). V lost 7 bases and J lost 8, with 15 bases in between. This CDR3 has 12 amino acids. DNA of the CDR3: TGTGCCTTGACCAAGGTGGGGGATGAGCAGTTCTTC. Its translation: CALTKVGDEQFF.

This clonotype was seen only a few times. The rearrangement joins TRBV5-4 to TRBJ2-1, with 7 bases matching TRBD1. CDR3 length: 14 amino acids. The ends lost 4 bases at V and 7 bases at J; junction bases unmatched: 8. Germline V gives CDR1 SGHNT, CDR2 YYREEE (reference sequence). The CDR3 loop reads CASSAPTGDNEQFF. The CDR3, as DNA: TGTGCCAGCAGCGCGCCAACAGGGGATAATGAGCAGTTCTTC.

This clonotype was counted only a few times. The chain links TRBV4-1 to TRBJ1-1; no clear D. CDR3 length: 13 amino acids. V lost 0 bases and J lost 6, with 8 bases in between. Germline V lookup: CDR1 MGHRA, CDR2 YSYEKL. CDR3 in DNA: TGCGCCAGCAGCCAAGACCCCTTGGCTGAAGCTTTCTTT. This codes for CASSQDPLAEAFF.

As DNA, the CDR3 is TGTGCCAGCCCTGGGGACAGGGTGGGTTACAATGAGCAGTTCTTC. It codes for CASPGDRVGYNEQFF. The rearrangement uses TRBV27 and TRBJ2-1, with 9 nucleotides matching TRBD1. Looked up from germline, CDR1 is MNHEY and CDR2 is SMNVEV (reference sequence). V dropped 8 bases and J dropped 4; count of bases not matched to a gene: 9. CDR3 length equals 15 residues.

This clonotype has a count of ten or more. The chain carries TRBV7-2 and TRBJ2-1; 12 bases align to TRBD1. Germline V CDR1 and CDR2: SGHTA, FQGNSA. The CDR3 has 15 amino acids. The junction had 6 bases not matched to a gene; V was cut back by 5 bases and J by 7 bases. The CDR3 loop reads CASSPGTGGLNEQFF. The DNA of the CDR3 is TGTGCCAGCAGCCCCGGGACAGGGGGCTTAAATGAGCAGTTCTTC.

This clonotype occurred many times. The CDR3 coding sequence is TGTGCCAGCAGCTTAGATCCTTCGGATTTCTTCCGAGTAGCGGGAGACTACAATGAGCAGTTCTTC. This gives the protein CASSLDPSDFFRVAGDYNEQFF. The J gene is TRBJ2-1, the V gene TRBV7-9; 9 nucleotides align to TRBD2. Germline V lookup: CDR1 SEHNR, CDR2 FQNEAQ (reference sequence). The CDR3 spans 22 residues. V trimming: 1 base; J trimming: 3 bases; junction bases outside the gene matches: 22.

This clonotype was recorded at least ten times. The chain is built from TRBV7-2 and TRBJ2-3, with 14 bases aligning to TRBD2. The CDR3 runs to 16 residues. Germline V lookup: CDR1 SGHTA, CDR2 FQGNSA. The ends lost 1 base at V and 8 bases at J; junction bases unmatched: 5. CDR3 in DNA: TGTGCCAGCAGCTTAGGAGGGACTAGCGGGAGTTCTACGCAGTATTTT. Its translation: CASSLGGTSGSSTQYF. The entire variable domain, with the rest obtained from reference TRBV7-2 and TRBJ2-3, is as follows: GAGVSQSPSNKVTEKGKDVELRCDPISGHTALYWYRQSLGQGLEFLIYFQGNSAPDKSGLPSDRFSAERTGGSVSTLTIQRTQQEDSAVYLCASSLGGTSGSSTQYFGPGTRLTVL.

This clonotype came up many times. The V call is TRBV7-2, the J call TRBJ2-3, with D possibly matching TRBD2 (7 bases). V lost 4 bases, J lost 1 base, and 18 bases lay in between. The germline V gene has CDR1 SGHTA and CDR2 FQGNSA. The CDR3 is 17 amino acids. The CDR3 coding sequence is TGTGCCAGCAGCTCAAGTCCAGGGGCGGGGGGCACAGATACGCAGTATTTT. Its protein is CASSSSPGAGGTDTQYF.

This sequence joins TRBV19 and TRBJ2-1; 9 bases match TRBD2. V gave up 3 bases and J gave up 9 bases; unmatched junction bases: 9. This CDR3 comprises 15 residues. In germline, CDR1 is LNHDA, CDR2 SQIVND (reference sequence). CDR3 coding DNA: TGTGCCAGTAGTATCAAGGCGGGAGGGCTTTCTGAGCAGTTCTTC. The encoded protein is CASSIKAGGLSEQFF.

This clonotype has only a few counts. The J gene is TRBJ2-1, the V gene TRBV10-2; D is possibly TRBD2 (6 bases). Germline CDR1 WSHSY, CDR2 SAAADI. This CDR3 comprises 14 residues. V was clipped by 7 bases and J by 9 bases, with 19 bases between them. The DNA of the CDR3 is TGCGCCAGCACCCCTGGGGGGAGCCCAGGTGAGCAGTTCTTC. Translated, it gives CASTPGGSPGEQFF.

Details on this clonotype: At one boundary the junction diverges from the germline segment, which might be a read error. The rearrangement joins TRBV11-2 to TRBJ1-3; D might be TRBD1 (6 bases). The CDR3 is 14 residues long. The germline gives CDR1 SGHAT, CDR2 FQNNGV. This CDR3 is CASGLGGAGNTIYF. In nucleotides, the CDR3 is TGTGCCAGCGGCTTGGGGGGCGCCGGAAACACCATATATTTT.

This clonotype has just a few counts. The V gene is TRBV7-2, the J gene TRBJ2-5; 12 nucleotides align to TRBD2. J lost 5 bases, V lost 5 bases, and 9 bases had no gene match. The CDR3 spans 16 residues. The germline V gene encodes CDR1 SGHTA and CDR2 FQGNSA. CDR3 in amino acids: CASSKPTSGSEETQYF. As DNA, the CDR3 is TGTGCCAGCAGCAAACCGACTAGCGGGAGTGAGGAGACCCAGTACTTC.

V is TRBV24-1 and J is TRBJ2-5; D unresolved. Trimming removed 9 bases at V and 2 bases at J, with 9 bases between. This CDR3 comprises 12 residues. Germline loops: CDR1 KGHDR, CDR2 SFDVKD. The chain's CDR3 is CATPGIQETQYF. CDR3 DNA: TGTGCCACCCCCGGAATTCAAGAGACCCAGTACTTC.

This clonotype has only a few counts. The gene calls are TRBV28 and TRBJ2-1; 10 bases map to TRBD1. There are 16 residues in the CDR3. The germline V gene encodes CDR1 MDHEN and CDR2 SYDVKM. V shed 4 bases, J shed 7 bases, and the junction held 10 bases outside the gene matches. CDR3 protein: CASSSSGGQGTNEQFF. The DNA for the CDR3 is TGTGCCAGCAGTTCCTCCGGGGGACAGGGGACGAATGAGCAGTTCTTC.

This clonotype appeared once. J is TRBJ1-2 and V is TRBV7-9; perhaps TRBD1 as D (6 bases). Germline loops: CDR1 SEHNR, CDR2 FQNEAQ (reference sequence). The CDR3 length is 13 residues. V lost 5 bases, J lost 4 bases, and 11 bases lay in between. The CDR3 loop is CASSAGESYGYTF. The CDR3, as DNA: TGTGCCAGCAGCGCAGGGGAGAGCTATGGCTACACCTTC. The variable domain in full, completed from reference TRBV7-9 and TRBJ1-2, reads DTGVSQNPRHKITKRGQNVTFRCDPISEHNRLYWYRQTLGQGPEFLTYFQNEAQLEKSRLLSDRFSAERPKGSFSTLEIQRTEQGDSAMYLCASSAGESYGYTFGSGTRLTVV.